This TCR beta chain was sequenced during a study of human T cells and chemical hapten exposure. Background on the study: A roughly 2 cm by roughly 2 cm inner upper arm patch received 2% DPC for sensitization.

V gave up 5 bases and J gave up 0 bases, with 18 bases separating them. The CDR3 extends over 17 amino acids. Germline values: CDR1 SEHNR, CDR2 FQNEAQ (reference sequence). Time point here: pre-sensitization, week 0. Treatment specified: therapeutic diphenylcyclopropenone sensitization with weekly scalp DPC. Individual cDNA molecules (in the library) carried attached unique molecular identifiers. TCRdb itself ran the RACE reads through MiXCR, one entry per CDR3 protein. The data show fewer than 50,000 distinct CDR3 sequences, with approximately 7.6% seen just once and 1% to 1.5% held by the top ten. This TCR derives from a woman aged 45-65 years with alopecia areata. Some clones in this sample may be carry-over from other donors' samples. Here the sequenced sample was whole blood, taken in connection with sensitization to the hapten diphenylcyclopropenone (DPC). The chain employs TRBV7-9 and TRBJ2-3, with a tentative D call TRBD2 (5 bases). The CDR3 DNA reads as TGTGCCAGCAGCGCCTCTAACGCGGGCTATAGCACAGATACGCAGTATTTT. Its translation is CASSASNAGYSTDTQYF.